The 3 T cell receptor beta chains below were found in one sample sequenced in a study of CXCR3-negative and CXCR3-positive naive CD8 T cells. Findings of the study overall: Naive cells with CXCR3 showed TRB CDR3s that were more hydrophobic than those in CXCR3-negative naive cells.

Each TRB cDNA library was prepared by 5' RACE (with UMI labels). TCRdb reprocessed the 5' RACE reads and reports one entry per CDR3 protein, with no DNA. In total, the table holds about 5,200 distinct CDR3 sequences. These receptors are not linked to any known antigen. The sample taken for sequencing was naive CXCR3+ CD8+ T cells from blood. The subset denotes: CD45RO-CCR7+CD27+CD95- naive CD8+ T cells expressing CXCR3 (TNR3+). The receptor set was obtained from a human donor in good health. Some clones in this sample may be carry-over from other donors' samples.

CDR3 residues: CASSILPYQANEQFF. V and J are TRBV21-1 and TRBJ2-1. TRBV21-1 is tagged as a pseudogene. This CDR3 has 15 residues.

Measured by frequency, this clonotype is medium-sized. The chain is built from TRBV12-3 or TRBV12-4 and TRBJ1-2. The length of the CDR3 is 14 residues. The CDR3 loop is CASSTGLPEGGYTF.

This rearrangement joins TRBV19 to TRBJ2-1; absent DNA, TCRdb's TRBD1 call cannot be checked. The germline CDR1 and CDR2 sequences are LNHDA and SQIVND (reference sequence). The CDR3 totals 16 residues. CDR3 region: CASSTLTGASGNEQFF. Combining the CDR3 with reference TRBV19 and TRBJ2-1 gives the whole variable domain DGGITQSPKYLFRKEGQNVTLSCEQNLNHDAMYWYRQDPGQGLRLIYYSQIVNDFQKGDIAEGYSVSREKKESFPLTVTSAQKNPTAFYLCASSTLTGASGNEQFFGPGTRLTVL.